The 9 T cell receptor beta chains below all came from one sample that was sequenced in a study of siplizumab effects on memory and regulatory T cells. Repertoires were generated with immunoSEQ multiplex PCR, while TCRdb's copy carries only in-frame clones and drops some. The sample holds roughly 100,000 clones, 93% seen once. Sequencing was performed on Tregs sorted from blood. The source of these receptors is a human donor in good health.

The V gene is TRBV5-6, the J gene TRBJ1-2; possible D gene TRBD1, 6 bases. From germline, CDR1 is SGHDT and CDR2 YYEEEE. V shed 4 bases and J shed 4 bases, with 11 bases lying between them. The CDR3 loop spans 13 amino acids. The CDR3 is CASSARGGYGYTF. In nucleotides, the CDR3 is TGTGCCAGCAGCGCCAGGGGAGGCTATGGCTACACCTTC.

The J gene is TRBJ2-5, the V gene TRBV7-9; a possible D gene is TRBD2 (5 bases). CDR1 is SEHNR, CDR2 FQNEAQ, per germline (reference sequence). V was shortened by 1 base and J by 5 bases, with 8 bases between the two germline ends. This CDR3 is 13 amino acids long. CDR3 amino acids: CASSLGGIETQYF. CDR3 nucleotides: TGTGCCAGCAGCTTAGGAGGGATCGAGACCCAGTACTTC.

The chain uses TRBV6-5 and TRBJ2-3, with 12 bases fitting TRBD2. Germline CDR1 MNHEY, CDR2 SVGAGI. The CDR3 runs to 15 residues. The V gene end was trimmed by 4 bases and the J gene end by 7 bases; junction bases not matched to a gene: 6. The CDR3 region is CASSLTSGSSNTQYF. The CDR3, as DNA: TGTGCCAGCAGTTTGACTAGCGGGAGCTCGAATACGCAGTATTTT.

The V and J genes are TRBV9 and TRBJ1-6, with a weak D call TRBD1 (5 bases). The CDR3 extends over 14 amino acids. Germline V gene sequence: CDR1 SGDLS, CDR2 YYNGEE. Trimming stripped 3 bases from V and 7 bases from J, with 11 bases between. The CDR3 protein is CASSAGGVNSPLHF. CDR3 coding DNA: TGTGCCAGCAGCGCCGGAGGGGTAAATTCACCCCTCCACTTT.

This clone has more than one count but fewer than ten. The chain combines TRBV6-1 with TRBJ1-2; no definite D call. Germline assignment: CDR1 MNHNS and CDR2 SASEGT. This CDR3 comprises 13 residues. V dropped 0 bases and J dropped 6 bases, with 8 bases sitting between them. Written as DNA, the CDR3 is TGTGCCAGCAGTGAAGCAAAGAGGAATGGCTACACCTTC. Its protein is CASSEAKRNGYTF.

The chain uses TRBV25-1 and TRBJ2-3, with TRBD1 matching over 10 bases. V shed 3 bases, J shed 5 bases, and the junction held 8 bases outside the gene matches. CDR3 length: 16 residues. Germline CDR1 MGHDK, CDR2 SYGVNS. The CDR3 nucleotides are TGTGCCAGCAGTGAGTCCAAGACAGGGGGCGGAGATACGCAGTATTTT. Translating gives CASSESKTGGGDTQYF.

The rearrangement uses TRBV7-9 and TRBJ2-5, with 11 nucleotides matching TRBD2. CDR3 length: 17 residues. With 0 bases clipped from V and 1 base from J, the junction kept 4 bases outside the gene matches. CDR1 is SEHNR and CDR2 is FQNEAQ in the germline V gene (reference sequence). In DNA, the CDR3 is TGTGCCAGCAGCTTAGCGCGGACTAGCGGGCGCCAAGAGACCCAGTACTTC. Protein sequence: CASSLARTSGRQETQYF.

Comments on this clone: A junction boundary mismatches the germline segment, possibly from a read error. The rearrangement uses TRBV6-1 and TRBJ2-7; 14 bases align to TRBD2. There are 17 residues in the CDR3. CDR1 is MNHNS and CDR2 is SASEGT in the germline V gene. CDR3 region: CAISELGTSGGAYEQYF. CDR3 coding DNA: TGTGCCATCAGTGAGTTGGGGACTAGCGGGGGCGCCTACGAGCAGTACTTC.

A few counts support this clone. The rearrangement uses TRBV27 and TRBJ1-1; no definite D call. Germline assignment: CDR1 MNHEY and CDR2 SMNVEV (reference sequence). V gave up 6 bases and J gave up 0 bases, with 23 bases separating them. The CDR3 runs 18 residues. This chain's CDR3 is CASRLTTGPKLLNTEAFF. The CDR3 DNA reads TGTGCCAGCAGACTAACGACCGGACCTAAACTCTTGAACACTGAAGCTTTCTTT.